This TCR beta chain was profiled in a study of control samples from healthy donors and cancer patients. CDR1 and CDR2 from the germline V gene are MNHEY and SVGAGI. V was trimmed by 7 bases and J by 3 bases, leaving 19 bases between them. The CDR3 is 15 amino acids. This table comes from immunoSEQ multiplex PCR, and its TCRdb copy is limited to in-frame clones, with some not included. The table includes about 92,000 clones, roughly four fifths detected once. The source of this sequence is a woman aged 60-75 years in good health. The sequencing input was blood. The V call is TRBV6-5, the J call TRBJ2-7; weak D call: TRBD2 (5 bases). The CDR3 reads CASKSWGESHYEQYF. Written as DNA, the CDR3 is TGTGCCAGCAAATCGTGGGGAGAATCCCACTACGAGCAGTACTTC.